The source of this T cell receptor (beta chain) is a study of CD8+ T cells in alopecia areata. Notes on the study in general: Besides other cells, scalp samples also yield sequences of resident alphabeta T cells from normal skin. TCR sharing was clearer in mice than between patients, perhaps partly owing to patient HLA diversity.

CDR3 length: 18 amino acids. The germline V gene encodes CDR1 MNHEY and CDR2 SMNVEV (reference sequence). V lost 1 base and J 0 bases, leaving 16 bases between the germline ends. Following extraction, RNA underwent reverse transcription to cDNA, which served as the sequencing template. Using immunoSEQ multiplex PCR, the repertoire was profiled, and TCRdb retains in-frame clones only, with some absent. The sample has some 30,000 clones, more than 55% seen once. This clone was counted once. Antigen specificity is unknown. This chain connects TRBV27 to TRBJ1-5; D ambiguous. This sequence originates from a human donor with alopecia areata. The specimen sequenced was NKG2D-high CD8+ T cells sorted from blood. Written as DNA, the CDR3 is TGTGCCAGCAGTTTATACGGTGCCGGGCTGTATAGCAATCAGCCCCAGCATTTT. Amino acids: CASSLYGAGLYSNQPQHF.